This passage covers 3 T cell receptor beta chains from one sample sequenced in a study of cytomegalovirus exposure and HLA in healthy donors (dated by TCRdb to about 2017). Libraries were built with the immunoSEQ multiplex PCR assay. For the multiplex PCR, a mixture combining 60 forward primers for TCR Vbeta segments and 13 reverse primers for TCR Jbeta segments was used. In TCRdb, the immuneACCESS table is reduced to in-frame sequences with V and J assigned. These tables do not hold every clone; where another copy was compared, an unresolved V gene accounts for under half, and the others remain unexplained. The sample table holds roughly 51,000 clones, of which around 81% were seen once. The ten largest make up roughly 2.3% of the sample. Source material: PBMCs. These receptors were taken from a boy younger than 18 in good health and CMV-seropositive.

The chain recombines TRBV7-6 with TRBJ1-2; weak D call: TRBD1 (5 bases). The germline V gene encodes CDR1 SGHVS and CDR2 FNYEAQ. There are 14 residues in the CDR3. V lost 3 bases, J lost 4 bases, and 12 bases lay in between. The CDR3 coding sequence is TGTGCCAGCAGCTTGGCCCAGGGTGCCTATGGCTACACCTTC. Residues: CASSLAQGAYGYTF.

The V call is TRBV5-1, the J call TRBJ2-3, with TRBD2 as a possible D gene (5 bases). The length of the CDR3 is 15 residues. Germline lookup yields CDR1 SGHRS and CDR2 YFSETQ. V lost 0 bases and J 3 bases, leaving 11 bases between the germline ends. CDR3 in amino acids: CASSLAGYGTDTQYF. DNA of the CDR3: TGCGCCAGCAGCTTGGCGGGGTATGGGACAGATACGCAGTATTTT.

The V call is TRBV7-2, the J call TRBJ1-2; 9 nucleotides line up with TRBD1. The CDR3 contains 15 residues. V shed 4 bases, J shed 4 bases, and the junction held 7 bases outside the gene matches. Germline V lookup: CDR1 SGHTA, CDR2 FQGNSA. CDR3 sequence (DNA): TGTGCCAGCAGCTCCGCCGGGACAGGGACCTATGGCTACACCTTC. Its protein product is CASSSAGTGTYGYTF.